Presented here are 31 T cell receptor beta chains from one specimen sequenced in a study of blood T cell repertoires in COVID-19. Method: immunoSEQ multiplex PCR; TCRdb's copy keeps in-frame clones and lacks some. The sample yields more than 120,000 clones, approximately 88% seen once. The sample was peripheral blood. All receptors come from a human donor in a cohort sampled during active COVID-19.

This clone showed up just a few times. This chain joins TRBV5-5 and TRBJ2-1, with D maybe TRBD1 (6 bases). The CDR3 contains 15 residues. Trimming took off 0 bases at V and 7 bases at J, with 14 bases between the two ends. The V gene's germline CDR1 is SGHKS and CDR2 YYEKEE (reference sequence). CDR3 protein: CASSLGDTHGNEQFF. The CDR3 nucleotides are TGTGCCAGCAGCTTGGGGGACACCCACGGGAATGAGCAGTTCTTC. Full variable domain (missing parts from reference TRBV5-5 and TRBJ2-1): DAGVTQSPTHLIKTRGQQVTLRCSPISGHKSVSWYQQVLGQGPQFIFQYYEKEERGRGNFPDRFSARQFPNYSSELNVNALLLGDSALYLCASSLGDTHGNEQFFGPGTRLTVL.

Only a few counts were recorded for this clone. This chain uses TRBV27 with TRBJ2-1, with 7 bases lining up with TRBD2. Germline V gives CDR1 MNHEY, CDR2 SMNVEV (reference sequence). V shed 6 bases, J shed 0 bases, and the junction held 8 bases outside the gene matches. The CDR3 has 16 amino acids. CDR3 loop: CASRNLGGSSYNEQFF. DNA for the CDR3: TGTGCCAGCAGGAATCTCGGGGGGAGCTCCTACAATGAGCAGTTCTTC.

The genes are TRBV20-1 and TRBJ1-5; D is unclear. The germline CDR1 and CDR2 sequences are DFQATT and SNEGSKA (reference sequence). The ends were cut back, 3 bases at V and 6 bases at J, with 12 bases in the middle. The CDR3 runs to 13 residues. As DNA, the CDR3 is TGCAGTGCTAGTCGGAGGGCAAGTCAGCCCCAGCATTTT. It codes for CSASRRASQPQHF.

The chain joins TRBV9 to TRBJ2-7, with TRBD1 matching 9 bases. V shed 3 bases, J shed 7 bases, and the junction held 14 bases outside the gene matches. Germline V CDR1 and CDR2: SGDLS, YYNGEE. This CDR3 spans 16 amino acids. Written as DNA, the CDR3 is TGTGCCAGCAGCGACCAACAGGGGGCCCCGCTGCTAGAGCAGTACTTC. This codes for CASSDQQGAPLLEQYF.

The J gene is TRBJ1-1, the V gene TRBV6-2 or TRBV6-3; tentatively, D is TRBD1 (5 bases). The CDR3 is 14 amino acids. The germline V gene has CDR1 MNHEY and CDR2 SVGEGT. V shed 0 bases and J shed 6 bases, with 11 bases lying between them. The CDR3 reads CASSYSRDLPEAFF. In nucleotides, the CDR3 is TGTGCCAGCAGTTACTCCAGGGATCTCCCTGAAGCTTTCTTT.

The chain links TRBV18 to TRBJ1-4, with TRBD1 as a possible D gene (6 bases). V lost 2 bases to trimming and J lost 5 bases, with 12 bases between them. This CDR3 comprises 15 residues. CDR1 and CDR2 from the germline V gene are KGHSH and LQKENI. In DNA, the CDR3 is TGTGCCAGCTCACCAAGGGGGTTCTCCAATGAAAAACTGTTTTTT. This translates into CASSPRGFSNEKLFF.

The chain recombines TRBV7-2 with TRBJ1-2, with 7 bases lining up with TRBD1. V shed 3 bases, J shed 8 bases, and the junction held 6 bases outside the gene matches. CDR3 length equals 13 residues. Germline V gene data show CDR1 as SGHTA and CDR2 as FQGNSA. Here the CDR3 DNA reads TGTGCCAGCAGCTTTGGGACAGAGGTCGGCTACACCTTC. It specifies CASSFGTEVGYTF.

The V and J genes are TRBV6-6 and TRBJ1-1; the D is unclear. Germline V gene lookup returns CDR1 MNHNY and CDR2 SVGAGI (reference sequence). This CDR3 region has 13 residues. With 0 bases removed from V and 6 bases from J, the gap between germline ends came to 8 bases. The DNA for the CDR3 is TGTGCCAGCAGTTACTCGGTCGCGGCTGAAGCTTTCTTT. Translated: CASSYSVAAEAFF.

In nucleotides, the CDR3 is TGCGCCAGCAGCCAAGTACAGGGGGCCTACAATGAGCAGTTCTTC. It codes for CASSQVQGAYNEQFF. The chain is built from TRBV4-1 and TRBJ2-1; 8 positions agree with TRBD1. The CDR3 covers 15 residues. The V and J ends lost 1 base and 2 bases, in that order; junction bases with no gene match: 1. CDR1 and CDR2 (germline): MGHRA, YSYEKL.

Written as DNA, the CDR3 is TGCGCCAGCAGCCCGAACGAGGATACGCAGTATTTT. This gives the protein CASSPNEDTQYF. The chain couples TRBV4-1 to TRBJ2-3; D is uncertain. V gave up 4 bases and J gave up 6 bases, with 8 bases separating them. The CDR3 length is 12 residues. CDR1 and CDR2 from the germline V gene are MGHRA and YSYEKL.

The DNA of the CDR3 is TGTGCCAGCAGCTTACGGGGTAGTAGAACTGAAGCTTTCTTT. Protein: CASSLRGSRTEAFF. The gene calls are TRBV7-9 and TRBJ1-1; D call uncertain. The germline gives CDR1 SEHNR, CDR2 FQNEAQ (reference sequence). The V and J ends lost 2 bases and 5 bases respectively, with 12 bases between them. The CDR3 covers 14 residues.

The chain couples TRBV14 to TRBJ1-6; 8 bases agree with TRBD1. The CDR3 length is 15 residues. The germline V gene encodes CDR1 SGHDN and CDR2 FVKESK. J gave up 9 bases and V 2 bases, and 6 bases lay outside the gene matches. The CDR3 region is CASSQQGARGSPLHF. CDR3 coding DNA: TGTGCCAGCAGCCAACAGGGGGCAAGGGGTTCACCCCTCCACTTT.

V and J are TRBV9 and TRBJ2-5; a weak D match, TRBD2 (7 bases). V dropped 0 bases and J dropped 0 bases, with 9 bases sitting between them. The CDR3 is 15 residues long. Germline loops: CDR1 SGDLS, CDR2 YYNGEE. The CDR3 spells CASSVEGGDQETQYF. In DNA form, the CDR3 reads TGTGCCAGCAGCGTAGAGGGGGGGGACCAAGAGACCCAGTACTTC.

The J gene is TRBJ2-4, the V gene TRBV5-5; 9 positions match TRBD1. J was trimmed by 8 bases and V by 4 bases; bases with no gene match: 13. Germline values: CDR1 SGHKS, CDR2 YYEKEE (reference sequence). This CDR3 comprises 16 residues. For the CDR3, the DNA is TGTGCCAGCAGCGTAGCCGCAGGGGACAGGGTGGACATTCAGTACTTC. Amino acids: CASSVAAGDRVDIQYF.

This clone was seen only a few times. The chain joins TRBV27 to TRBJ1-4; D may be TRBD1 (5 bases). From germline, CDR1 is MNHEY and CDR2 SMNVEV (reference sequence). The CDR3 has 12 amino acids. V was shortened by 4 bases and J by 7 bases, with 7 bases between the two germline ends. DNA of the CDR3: TGTGCCAGCAGTTCAAGGGGTGAAAAACTGTTTTTT. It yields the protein CASSSRGEKLFF.

The CDR3 nucleotides read TGTGCCAGCAGCTGGTACAGGGGTGGTGAGCAGTTCTTC. The encoded protein is CASSWYRGGEQFF. This rearrangement joins TRBV7-3 to TRBJ2-1; 7 nucleotides align to TRBD1. CDR1 SGHTA and CDR2 FQGTGA come from the germline V gene. The CDR3 consists of 13 residues. Trimming removed 4 bases from V and 9 bases from J; junction bases left unmatched: 6. Full variable domain (missing parts from reference TRBV7-3 and TRBJ2-1): GAGVSQTPSNKVTEKGKYVELRCDPISGHTALYWYRQSLGQGPEFLIYFQGTGAADDSGLPNDRFFAVRPEGSVSTLKIQRTERGDSAVYLCASSWYRGGEQFFGPGTRLTVL.

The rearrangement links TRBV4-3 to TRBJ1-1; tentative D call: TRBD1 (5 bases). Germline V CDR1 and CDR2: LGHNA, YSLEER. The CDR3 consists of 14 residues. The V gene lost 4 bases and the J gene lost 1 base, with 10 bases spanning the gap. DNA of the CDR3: TGCGCCAGCAGCCCAGGGATCCAGAACACTGAAGCTTTCTTT. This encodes CASSPGIQNTEAFF.

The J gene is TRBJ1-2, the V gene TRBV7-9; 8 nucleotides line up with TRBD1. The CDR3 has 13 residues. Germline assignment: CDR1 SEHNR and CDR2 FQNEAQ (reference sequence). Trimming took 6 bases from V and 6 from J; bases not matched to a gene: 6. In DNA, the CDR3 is TGTGCCAGCAGGCTTACAGGGGGAGATGGCTACACCTTC. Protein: CASRLTGGDGYTF.

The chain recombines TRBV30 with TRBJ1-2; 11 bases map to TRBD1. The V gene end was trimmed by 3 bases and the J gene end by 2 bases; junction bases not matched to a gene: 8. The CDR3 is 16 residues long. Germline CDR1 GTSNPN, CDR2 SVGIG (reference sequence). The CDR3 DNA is TGTGCCTGGAGCCCCGGACAGGGGGCATTCAACTATGGCTACACCTTC. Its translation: CAWSPGQGAFNYGYTF.

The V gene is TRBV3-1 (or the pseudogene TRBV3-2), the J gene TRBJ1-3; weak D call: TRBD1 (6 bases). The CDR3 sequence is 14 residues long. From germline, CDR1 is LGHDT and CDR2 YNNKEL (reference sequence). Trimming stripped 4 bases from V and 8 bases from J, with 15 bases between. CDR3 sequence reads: CASSLGSGDDTIYF. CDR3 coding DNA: TGTGCCAGCAGCCTGGGGTCAGGGGATGACACCATATATTTT.

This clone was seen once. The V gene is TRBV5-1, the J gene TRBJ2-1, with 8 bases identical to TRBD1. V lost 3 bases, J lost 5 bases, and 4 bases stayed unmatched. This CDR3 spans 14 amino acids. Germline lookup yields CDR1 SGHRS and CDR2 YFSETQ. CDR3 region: CASSSGGAHNEQFF. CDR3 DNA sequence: TGCGCCAGCAGCTCAGGGGGCGCCCACAATGAGCAGTTCTTC.

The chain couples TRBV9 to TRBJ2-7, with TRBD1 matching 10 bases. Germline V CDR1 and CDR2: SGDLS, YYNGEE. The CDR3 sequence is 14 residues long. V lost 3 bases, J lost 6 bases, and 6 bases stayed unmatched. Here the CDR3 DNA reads TGTGCCAGCAGCGATGACAGGGGGCCGGGCGAGCAGTACTTC. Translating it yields CASSDDRGPGEQYF.

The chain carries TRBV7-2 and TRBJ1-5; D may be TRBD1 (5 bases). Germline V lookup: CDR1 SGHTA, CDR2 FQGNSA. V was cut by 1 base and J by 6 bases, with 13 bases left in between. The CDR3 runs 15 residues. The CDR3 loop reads CASSLGYGGTQPQHF. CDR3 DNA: TGTGCCAGCAGCTTAGGGTACGGGGGGACTCAGCCCCAGCATTTT. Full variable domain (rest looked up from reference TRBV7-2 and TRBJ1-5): GAGVSQSPSNKVTEKGKDVELRCDPISGHTALYWYRQSLGQGLEFLIYFQGNSAPDKSGLPSDRFSAERTGGSVSTLTIQRTQQEDSAVYLCASSLGYGGTQPQHFGDGTRLSIL.

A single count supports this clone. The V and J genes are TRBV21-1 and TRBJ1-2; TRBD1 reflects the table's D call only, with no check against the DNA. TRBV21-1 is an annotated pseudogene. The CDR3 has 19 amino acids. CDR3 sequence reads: CASSKDLIGTGVANYGYTF. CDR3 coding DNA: TGTGCCAGCAGCAAAGACCTAATTGGGACAGGGGTAGCTAACTATGGCTACACCTTC.

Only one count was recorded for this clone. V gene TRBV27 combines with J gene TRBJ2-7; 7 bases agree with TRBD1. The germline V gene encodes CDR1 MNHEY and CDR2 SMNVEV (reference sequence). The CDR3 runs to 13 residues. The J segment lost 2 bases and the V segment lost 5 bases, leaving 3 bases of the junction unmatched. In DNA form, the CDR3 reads TGTGCCAGCAGTCGACAGGGCCCCTACGAGCAGTACTTC. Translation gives CASSRQGPYEQYF.

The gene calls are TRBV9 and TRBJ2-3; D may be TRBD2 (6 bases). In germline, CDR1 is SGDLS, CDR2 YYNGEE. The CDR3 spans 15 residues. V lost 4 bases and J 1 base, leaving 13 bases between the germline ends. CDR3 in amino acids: CASSSTSHRTDTQYF. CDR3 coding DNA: TGTGCCAGCAGCTCAACTAGCCACCGCACAGATACGCAGTATTTT.

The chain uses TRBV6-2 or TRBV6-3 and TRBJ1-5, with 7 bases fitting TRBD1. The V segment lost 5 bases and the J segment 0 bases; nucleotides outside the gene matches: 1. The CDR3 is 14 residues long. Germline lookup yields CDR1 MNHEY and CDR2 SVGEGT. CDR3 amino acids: CASSRQGSNQPQHF. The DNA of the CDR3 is TGTGCCAGCAGTCGACAGGGTAGCAATCAGCCCCAGCATTTT.

The CDR3 DNA follows: TGTGCCAGCAGCCTTAGCGGGGGGGCCGGGAAGACCCAGTACTTC. It specifies CASSLSGGAGKTQYF. The rearrangement joins TRBV7-2 to TRBJ2-5; 11 bases match TRBD2. The CDR3 sequence is 15 residues long. CDR1 and CDR2 from the germline V gene are SGHTA and FQGNSA. The ends lost 5 bases at V and 6 bases at J; junction bases unmatched: 8.

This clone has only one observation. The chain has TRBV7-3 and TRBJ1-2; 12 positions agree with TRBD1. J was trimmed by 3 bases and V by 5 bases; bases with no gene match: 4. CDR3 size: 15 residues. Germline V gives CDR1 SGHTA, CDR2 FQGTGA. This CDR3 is CASSPGTGGDYGYTF. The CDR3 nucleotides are TGTGCCAGCAGCCCCGGGACAGGGGGCGACTATGGCTACACCTTC. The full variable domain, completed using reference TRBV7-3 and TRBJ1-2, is GAGVSQTPSNKVTEKGKYVELRCDPISGHTALYWYRQSLGQGPEFLIYFQGTGAADDSGLPNDRFFAVRPEGSVSTLKIQRTERGDSAVYLCASSPGTGGDYGYTFGSGTRLTVV.

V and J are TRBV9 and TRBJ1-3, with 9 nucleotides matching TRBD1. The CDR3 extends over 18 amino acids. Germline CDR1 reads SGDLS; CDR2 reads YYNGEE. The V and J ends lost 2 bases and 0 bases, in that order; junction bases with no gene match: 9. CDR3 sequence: CASSVHAGTGSSGNTIYF. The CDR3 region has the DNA TGTGCCAGCAGCGTCCACGCCGGGACAGGGAGCTCTGGAAACACCATATATTTT.

CDR3 sequence reads: CASSQDRGTGNTIYF. The CDR3, as DNA: TGTGCCAGCAGCCAAGACAGGGGAACTGGAAACACCATATATTTT. The chain recombines TRBV4-2 with TRBJ1-3, with D perhaps TRBD1 (6 bases). The germline V gene encodes CDR1 LGHNA and CDR2 YNFKEQ. The CDR3 contains 15 residues. Trimming pared 0 bases from V and 2 bases from J, leaving 8 bases between.